This T cell receptor beta chain was observed in a study of shared clonotypes between healthy human individuals. The naive CD8 fraction comprised CD45RO-negative cells positively selected for CCR7 and excluded terminally differentiated effector memory CD45RA+ cells. There were only Caucasian adults among the donors, and all lived in Nashville, Tennessee. In regard to this clone: Antigen: not known.

The CDR3 is 15 residues long. V was trimmed by 3 bases and J by 4 bases, leaving 12 bases between them. Germline V lookup: CDR1 LNHNV, CDR2 YYDKDF (reference sequence). Study-level results: Larger estimated richness was generally seen in naive subsets than in memory subsets. Generation probability values for non-shared clonotypes were lower than those for clonotypes shared by all four donors.

Sequenced by immunoSEQ multiplex PCR; TCRdb stores in-frame clones only, minus some. The repertoire holds millions of clones, with roughly 91% as singletons. The clonotype was recovered from a young man in good health. Some clones in this sample may be carry-over from other donors' samples. The sample taken for sequencing was naive CD8+ T cells from PBMCs. The J gene is TRBJ1-4, the V gene TRBV15; perhaps TRBD1 as D (6 bases). The CDR3 sequence: CATSSSGGDNEKLFF. In DNA, the CDR3 is TGTGCCACCAGCAGCTCCGGGGGCGATAATGAAAAACTGTTTTTT.